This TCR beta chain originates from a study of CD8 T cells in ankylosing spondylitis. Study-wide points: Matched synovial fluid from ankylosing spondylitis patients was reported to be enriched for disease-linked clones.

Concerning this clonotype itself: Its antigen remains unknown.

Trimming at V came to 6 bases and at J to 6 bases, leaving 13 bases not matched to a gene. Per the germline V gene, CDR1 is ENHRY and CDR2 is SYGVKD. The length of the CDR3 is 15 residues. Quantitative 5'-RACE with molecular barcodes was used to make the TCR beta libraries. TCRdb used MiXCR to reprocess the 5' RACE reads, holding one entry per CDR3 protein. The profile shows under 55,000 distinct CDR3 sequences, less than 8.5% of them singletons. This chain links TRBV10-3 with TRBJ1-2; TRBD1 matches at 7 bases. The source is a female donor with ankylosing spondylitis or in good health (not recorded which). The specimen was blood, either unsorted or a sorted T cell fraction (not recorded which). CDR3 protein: CAIRAGTAGVDGYTF. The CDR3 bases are TGTGCCATCAGAGCCGGGACAGCGGGGGTGGATGGCTACACCTTC.